Following are 18 T cell receptor beta chains from one sample sequenced in a study of blood T cell repertoires in COVID-19. The assay was immunoSEQ multiplex PCR, and TCRdb's table has in-frame clones only and misses some. The sample includes 35,000 to 40,000 clones, roughly 85% of them seen just once. Sequences were obtained from peripheral blood. The receptor source for this set is a man aged 60-69 years with COVID-19, enrolled during active disease.

The chain is built from TRBV7-6 and TRBJ2-3, with 7 bases lining up with TRBD1. This CDR3 has 16 residues. CDR1 is SGHVS and CDR2 is FNYEAQ in the germline V gene. Losses at the gene ends were 2 bases for V and 0 bases for J; bases not matched to a gene: 5. The CDR3 loop is CASSLRGQGSTDTQYF. The CDR3 nucleotides are TGTGCCAGCAGCTTAAGGGGGCAGGGTAGCACAGATACGCAGTATTTT. Based on the CDR3 plus reference TRBV7-6 and TRBJ2-3, the full variable domain is GAGVSQSPRYKVTKRGQDVALRCDPISGHVSLYWYRQALGQGPEFLTYFNYEAQQDKSGLPNDRFSAERPEGSISTLTIQRTEQRDSAMYRCASSLRGQGSTDTQYFGPGTRLTVL.

The CDR3 protein is CASSIRNSGTEAFF. As DNA, the CDR3 is TGTGCCAGTAGTATCAGAAACTCGGGCACTGAAGCTTTCTTT. The V gene is TRBV19, the J gene TRBJ1-1; D is undetermined. Germline-derived CDR1 and CDR2 are LNHDA and SQIVND (reference sequence). The germline V and J ends were trimmed by 3 bases and 4 bases, with 12 bases remaining between them. The length of the CDR3 is 14 residues.

The rearrangement joins TRBV24-1 to TRBJ2-1, with D unresolved. V lost 3 bases and J lost 2, with 7 bases in between. The CDR3 contains 14 residues. Germline CDR1 reads KGHDR; CDR2 reads SFDVKD. CDR3 coding DNA: TGTGCCACCAGTGATAGCATGACCTACAATGAGCAGTTCTTC. It is translated as CATSDSMTYNEQFF.

The CDR3 spells CASSLNLRSGTQYF. The CDR3 nucleotides are TGTGCCAGCAGCTTAAACCTGCGGAGCGGTACGCAGTATTTT. J is TRBJ2-3 and V is TRBV7-2; a possible D gene is TRBD2 (5 bases). V lost 2 bases, J lost 8 bases, and 14 bases lay in between. The CDR3 totals 14 residues. Germline CDR1 and CDR2: SGHTA and FQGNSA.

The chain employs TRBV7-9 and TRBJ2-2; tentative D call: TRBD2 (5 bases). Germline loops: CDR1 SEHNR, CDR2 FQNEAQ (reference sequence). This CDR3 region has 14 residues. V dropped 5 bases and J dropped 5 bases, with 12 bases sitting between them. CDR3 sequence (DNA): TGTGCCAGCAGCCGACAACTAGGAACCGGGGAGCTGTTTTTT. It is translated as CASSRQLGTGELFF. Based on the CDR3 plus reference TRBV7-9 and TRBJ2-2, the full variable domain is DTGVSQNPRHKITKRGQNVTFRCDPISEHNRLYWYRQTLGQGPEFLTYFQNEAQLEKSRLLSDRFSAERPKGSFSTLEIQRTEQGDSAMYLCASSRQLGTGELFFGEGSRLTVL.

The CDR3 DNA reads as TGTGCCAGCAGCCCCAACACGGCGGCTGAGCAGTTCTTC. This encodes CASSPNTAAEQFF. The V and J genes are TRBV7-9 and TRBJ2-1; D unresolved. Germline loops: CDR1 SEHNR, CDR2 FQNEAQ (reference sequence). The V end lost 5 bases, the J end lost 9 bases, and 14 bases lay between the germline ends. CDR3 length equals 13 residues.

V and J are TRBV18 and TRBJ1-1, with D perhaps TRBD1 (6 bases). The CDR3 has 15 residues. Germline V lookup: CDR1 KGHSH, CDR2 LQKENI. Trimming left V 3 bases short and J 1 base short, with 12 bases between. For the CDR3, the DNA is TGTGCCAGCTCACCTCAGGGGAATCCGAACACTGAAGCTTTCTTT. Translated, it gives CASSPQGNPNTEAFF.

The gene calls are TRBV3-1 (or the pseudogene TRBV3-2) and TRBJ2-7, with 8 nucleotides matching TRBD1. The V segment lost 1 base and the J segment 3 bases; nucleotides outside the gene matches: 2. Per the germline V gene, CDR1 is LGHDT and CDR2 is YNNKEL (reference sequence). The CDR3 has 14 residues. CDR3 protein: CASSQGTGIYEQYF. In DNA, the CDR3 is TGTGCCAGCAGCCAAGGGACAGGGATCTACGAGCAGTACTTC.

The rearrangement links TRBV19 to TRBJ1-1; D gene uncertain. Germline lookup yields CDR1 LNHDA and CDR2 SQIVND (reference sequence). The CDR3 consists of 12 residues. Trimming left V 7 bases short and J 1 base short, with 7 bases between. The CDR3 nucleotides read TGTGCCAGTATTAAAAAGAACACTGAAGCTTTCTTT. Protein: CASIKKNTEAFF. The full variable domain, rest sourced from reference TRBV19 and TRBJ1-1, is DGGITQSPKYLFRKEGQNVTLSCEQNLNHDAMYWYRQDPGQGLRLIYYSQIVNDFQKGDIAEGYSVSREKKESFPLTVTSAQKNPTAFYLCASIKKNTEAFFGQGTRLTVV.

This sequence joins TRBV6-5 and TRBJ1-5; D unresolved. The CDR3 covers 13 residues. The V and J ends lost 10 bases and 3 bases respectively, with 13 bases between them. From germline, CDR1 is MNHEY and CDR2 SVGAGI. The CDR3 reads CATSAENNQPQHF. As DNA, the CDR3 is TGTGCCACCTCGGCGGAAAACAATCAGCCCCAGCATTTT.

This chain connects TRBV9 to TRBJ2-2; 9 bases are shared with TRBD2. The CDR3 loop spans 17 amino acids. Germline V lookup: CDR1 SGDLS, CDR2 YYNGEE. Germline trimming cut 2 bases from V and 2 bases from J; bases unmatched to any gene: 7. The CDR3 bases are TGTGCCAGCAGCGTTGTTGCGGGAGGGCCAAACACCGGGGAGCTGTTTTTT. Translation gives CASSVVAGGPNTGELFF. The whole variable domain, remainder taken from reference TRBV9 and TRBJ2-2, is DSGVTQTPKHLITATGQRVTLRCSPRSGDLSVYWYQQSLDQGLQFLIQYYNGEERAKGNILERFSAQQFPDLHSELNLSSLELGDSALYFCASSVVAGGPNTGELFFGEGSRLTVL.

The chain links TRBV28 to TRBJ1-2, with a possible D match to TRBD1 (6 bases). Germline V CDR1 and CDR2: MDHEN, SYDVKM. Between the trimmed V and J ends, which lost 3 bases and 0 bases, there was a span of 14 bases. The CDR3 is made up of 16 amino acids. The CDR3 here is CASSLDSTGANYGYTF. In DNA form, the CDR3 reads TGTGCCAGCAGTTTGGATTCGACAGGAGCTAACTATGGCTACACCTTC.

This CDR3 is CASSPSGGRAGDTQYF. CDR3 nucleotide sequence: TGCGCCAGCAGCCCCTCCGGCGGGAGGGCCGGAGATACGCAGTATTTT. This rearrangement joins TRBV5-1 to TRBJ2-3; TRBD2 agrees at 9 bases. Unmatched junction bases numbered 11, after V lost 4 bases and J lost 5 bases. The CDR3 is 16 amino acids. Germline loops: CDR1 SGHRS, CDR2 YFSETQ.

The chain couples TRBV3-1 (or the pseudogene TRBV3-2) to TRBJ1-1; D not certain. Trimming took off 3 bases at V and 9 bases at J, with 11 bases between the two ends. The CDR3 has 12 residues. Looked up from germline, CDR1 is LGHDT and CDR2 is YNNKEL (reference sequence). The chain's CDR3 is CASSQAPGKAFF. In nucleotides, the CDR3 is TGTGCCAGCAGCCAGGCCCCGGGGAAAGCTTTCTTT.

The chain has TRBV6-5 and TRBJ1-2, with 8 bases that match TRBD1. The CDR3 covers 13 residues. Per germline, CDR1 MNHEY and CDR2 SVGAGI. V was pared by 4 bases and J by 6 bases, with 4 bases of the junction left unmatched. The CDR3 is CASSSRQGNGYTF. The CDR3 DNA reads TGTGCCAGCAGTTCGCGACAGGGGAATGGCTACACCTTC.

This sequence joins TRBV24-1 and TRBJ1-2; a possible D gene is TRBD1 (5 bases). The CDR3 covers 16 residues. CDR1 KGHDR and CDR2 SFDVKD come from the germline V gene. Trimming removed 4 bases from V and 1 base from J, with 15 bases in between. The CDR3 DNA reads TGTGCCACCAGTGAGGGACTTAGAGACGGTAACTATGGCTACACCTTC. Its translation is CATSEGLRDGNYGYTF.

J is TRBJ2-7 and V is TRBV20-1, with D perhaps matching TRBD1 (7 bases). Between the trimmed V and J ends, which lost 3 bases and 2 bases, there was a span of 14 bases. CDR1 is DFQATT, CDR2 SNEGSKA, per germline (reference sequence). The CDR3 runs 14 residues. CDR3 sequence reads: CSASRQGGTYEQYF. CDR3 in DNA: TGCAGTGCTAGTCGGCAGGGGGGAACCTACGAGCAGTACTTC.

The chain joins TRBV28 to TRBJ1-6; 8 bases fit TRBD1. The CDR3 is 13 residues long. Germline V gene data show CDR1 as MDHEN and CDR2 as SYDVKM. V lost 8 bases and J lost 6; bases outside the gene matches: 3. The CDR3 DNA follows: TGTGCCAGCCGGACAGGGTTTAATTCACCCCTCCACTTT. This gives the protein CASRTGFNSPLHF.